Following are 15 T cell receptor beta chains from one sample sequenced in a study of cytomegalovirus exposure and HLA in healthy donors. Primers: 60 Vbeta forward and 13 Jbeta reverse. TCRdb's copy holds only in-frame clones and misses some; the assay was immunoSEQ multiplex PCR. This sample has more than 95,000 clones, with about two thirds found just once. The sample taken for sequencing was PBMCs. The receptors originated from a man in his sixties in good health and CMV-seropositive.

The rearrangement links TRBV10-2 to TRBJ1-6; D is possibly TRBD1 (6 bases). Germline-derived CDR1 and CDR2 are WSHSY and SAAADI. The ends were cut back, 0 bases at V and 10 bases at J, with 16 bases in the middle. The CDR3 totals 16 residues. CDR3 protein: CASSESVRGLESPLHF. CDR3 DNA: TGCGCCAGCAGTGAGTCTGTAAGGGGGTTGGAATCACCCCTCCACTTT.

The chain joins TRBV27 to TRBJ2-7; TRBD1 might be the D (6 bases). The CDR3 loop spans 12 amino acids. V dropped 6 bases and J dropped 4 bases, with 10 bases sitting between them. The V gene's germline CDR1 is MNHEY and CDR2 SMNVEV (reference sequence). The CDR3 region has the DNA TGTGCCAGCAGACGGACAGCTTACGAGCAGTACTTC. Translation gives CASRRTAYEQYF.

This chain connects TRBV4-1 to TRBJ2-1, with 7 bases that match TRBD2. The germline V gene has CDR1 MGHRA and CDR2 YSYEKL. The CDR3 has 19 amino acids. The V and J ends lost 0 bases and 7 bases, in that order; junction bases with no gene match: 18. The CDR3 sequence: CASSQDRRSGGGGLNEQFF. The CDR3 bases are TGCGCCAGCAGCCAAGATCGAAGGTCGGGTGGCGGGGGTTTAAATGAGCAGTTCTTC.

V is TRBV28 and J is TRBJ1-5, with a weak D call TRBD1 (5 bases). The germline gives CDR1 MDHEN, CDR2 SYDVKM. Trimming took 10 bases from V and 2 from J, leaving 9 bases between them. This CDR3 is built from 12 residues. CDR3 nucleotide sequence: TGTGCCACCAAAGGGGGCAATCAGCCCCAGCATTTT. Translation: CATKGGNQPQHF.

This rearrangement joins TRBV10-3 to TRBJ1-1; no clear D gene. Germline lookup yields CDR1 ENHRY and CDR2 SYGVKD. The CDR3 contains 13 residues. V shed 7 bases and J shed 5 bases, with 14 bases lying between them. The CDR3 sequence: CAITGGGGTEAFF. CDR3 nucleotide sequence: TGTGCCATCACAGGCGGAGGAGGGACTGAAGCTTTCTTT.

This chain links TRBV2 with TRBJ1-5; D is perhaps TRBD1 (5 bases). The CDR3 runs 14 residues. Germline V gene lookup returns CDR1 SNHLY and CDR2 FYNNEI. Trimming removed 4 bases from V and 3 bases from J, with 10 bases in between. CDR3 DNA sequence: TGTGCCAGCAGTGGGCAGGGATTCAATCAGCCCCAGCATTTT. It is translated as CASSGQGFNQPQHF.

The rearrangement joins TRBV6-6 to TRBJ2-7; 9 bases match TRBD1. The CDR3 covers 13 residues. The V and J ends lost 8 bases and 2 bases, in that order; junction bases with no gene match: 4. Germline V CDR1 and CDR2: MNHNY, SVGAGI (reference sequence). The CDR3: CASRTGETYEQYF. CDR3 DNA sequence: TGTGCCAGCCGGACAGGGGAGACCTACGAGCAGTACTTC.

This clone was observed once. The rearrangement links TRBV5-1 to TRBJ2-7, with TRBD2 as a possible D gene (6 bases). This CDR3 is 15 amino acids long. V gave up 3 bases and J gave up 5 bases, with 18 bases separating them. Germline values: CDR1 SGHRS, CDR2 YFSETQ. CDR3 DNA: TGCGCCAGCAGCTCTCGGGACTCCCGAAGGGACGAGCAGTACTTC. It codes for CASSSRDSRRDEQYF. The complete variable domain, with remaining parts taken from reference TRBV5-1 and TRBJ2-7, reads KAGVTQTPRYLIKTRGQQVTLSCSPISGHRSVSWYQQTPGQGLQFLFEYFSETQRNKGNFPGRFSGRQFSNSRSEMNVSTLELGDSALYLCASSSRDSRRDEQYFGPGTRLTVT.

A remark on this clone: An end of the junction does not agree with germline; a read error may underlie this. The rearrangement joins TRBV18 to TRBJ1-5, with 8 bases that match TRBD1. CDR1 and CDR2 (germline): KGHSH, LQKENI. The CDR3 consists of 22 residues. The chain's CDR3 is CASLPPESYETGDVYSNQPQHF. CDR3 nucleotide sequence: TGTGCCAGCTTACCACCGGAGTCATATGAGACAGGGGACGTGTATAGCAATCAGCCCCAGCATTTT.

This clone has just one count. Distinct nucleotide sequences in the sample also encode this CDR3. This chain joins TRBV5-1 and TRBJ2-3; 8 nucleotides align to TRBD2. The germline V gene has CDR1 SGHRS and CDR2 YFSETQ. Trimming took 0 bases from V and 1 from J; bases not matched to a gene: 4. The CDR3 contains 16 residues. In nucleotides, the CDR3 is TGCGCCAGCAGCTTGGGGCTAGCGGGCGGCACAGATACGCAGTATTTT. It yields the protein CASSLGLAGGTDTQYF. Full variable domain (missing parts from reference TRBV5-1 and TRBJ2-3): KAGVTQTPRYLIKTRGQQVTLSCSPISGHRSVSWYQQTPGQGLQFLFEYFSETQRNKGNFPGRFSGRQFSNSRSEMNVSTLELGDSALYLCASSLGLAGGTDTQYFGPGTRLTVL.

To note about this clone: Compared with germline, one end of the junction differs, possibly owing to a read error. The V gene is TRBV2, the J gene TRBJ2-3, with a possible D match to TRBD2 (7 bases). Germline CDR1 and CDR2: SNHLY and FYNNEI. There are 11 residues in the CDR3. The DNA of the CDR3 is TGTGCCAGCAACGGCGGGGGCCCTCTAAATTTT. Protein product: CASNGGGPLNF.

V gene TRBV7-3 combines with J gene TRBJ2-2, with D maybe TRBD1 (6 bases). The germline V gene has CDR1 SGHTA and CDR2 FQGTGA. CDR3 length equals 18 residues. Trimming stripped 3 bases from V and 7 bases from J, with 24 bases between. CDR3 DNA: TGTGCCAGCAGCTTCAACGGTGGGGGCCGGGTGGGGATCGGGGAGCTGTTTTTT. This translates into CASSFNGGGRVGIGELFF.

This rearrangement joins TRBV12-5 to TRBJ2-3, with D maybe TRBD2 (5 bases). This CDR3 contains 12 residues. The V gene lost 10 bases and the J gene lost 2 bases, with 10 bases spanning the gap. In germline, CDR1 is LGHNT, CDR2 FRNRAP. The DNA for the CDR3 is TGTGCTACTAGCCAAGACACAGATACGCAGTATTTT. This encodes CATSQDTDTQYF.

V and J are TRBV29-1 and TRBJ1-2; TRBD1 matches at 7 bases. V trimming: 6 bases; J trimming: 4 bases; junction bases outside the gene matches: 8. Germline loops: CDR1 SQVTM, CDR2 ANQGSEA. This CDR3 region has 13 residues. Written as DNA, the CDR3 is TGCAGCGTCCGACAGGGAATCCTCTATGGCTACACCTTC. Its translation is CSVRQGILYGYTF.

The V and J genes are TRBV30 and TRBJ1-1; maybe TRBD1 (6 bases). Trimming left V 1 base short and J 0 bases short, with 9 bases between. Germline-derived CDR1 and CDR2 are GTSNPN and SVGIG (reference sequence). CDR3 length equals 14 residues. The CDR3 sequence: CAWSGQGLNTEAFF. In DNA, the CDR3 is TGTGCCTGGAGTGGCCAGGGGTTGAACACTGAAGCTTTCTTT.